The sequence of this T cell receptor beta chain was determined in a study of Ad26.COV2.S vaccination and SARS-CoV-2 variants. The sample's treatment: roughly 20 received Ad26.COV2.S at low or high dose, single or two shots; several received placebo; per-sample allocation not given. All samples were drawn on day 63, counting from the first vaccine or placebo injection. Vaccination used an Ad26 vector expressing Wuhan-strain SARS-CoV-2 spike. The repertoire was sequenced with immunoSEQ multiplex PCR; TCRdb's copy has only in-frame clones and lacks some. The data hold approximately 250,000 clones, with about 83% observed a single time. Germline CDR1 reads MNHEY; CDR2 reads SMNVEV (reference sequence). The CDR3 runs to 13 residues. Trimming took off 5 bases at V and 0 bases at J, with 5 bases between the two ends.

The sequencing here drew on peripheral blood, taken in a trial of Ad26.COV2.S vaccine versus placebo. The chain uses TRBV27 and TRBJ2-4; D gene uncertain. This receptor was identified in a person between 18 and 59 years old who received the Ad26.COV2.S COVID-19 vaccine or a placebo. The CDR3: CASSPIAKNIQYF. The CDR3 region has the DNA TGTGCCAGCAGTCCCATAGCCAAAAACATTCAGTACTTC.